These T cell receptor beta chains were read from a single sample in a study of blood T cell repertoires in COVID-19. Profiled with immunoSEQ multiplex PCR; TCRdb holds only in-frame clones, not every one. The profile shows about 91,000 clones, around 72% of them singletons. Input material: peripheral blood. These receptors originate from a man in his sixties or seventies with acute or convalescent COVID-19. The CDR3 runs from the conserved cysteine through the conserved F or W. Each record gives: J gene, clone size, D gene, V gene, CDR3 DNA, CDR3 protein. The D gene is left open where the match is weak. Rows give clone size only sometimes, using once, few, many, or a class for an expanded clone.

>TRBJ2-5|.|.|TRBV7-2
TGTGCCAGCAGCTCTGACAGGTCCCAAGAGACCCAGTACTTC
CASSSDRSQETQYF
>TRBJ2-1|once|.|TRBV3-1/TRBV3-2
TGTGCCAGCAGCCAGGGAGGAGGGGATGAGCAGTTCTTC
CASSQGGGDEQFF
>TRBJ2-3|.|TRBD2|TRBV7-8
TGTGCCAGCACCCCCCTCGGACTAGCAGAAACAGATACGCAGTATTTT
CASTPLGLAETDTQYF
>TRBJ2-5|.|.|TRBV18
TGTGCCAGCTCCCCGGACAGCCTGCCGGAGACCCAGTACTTC
CASSPDSLPETQYF
>TRBJ1-1|.|.|TRBV7-9
TGTGCCAGCAGCTATCAAGAGGACACTGAAGCTTTCTTT
CASSYQEDTEAFF
>TRBJ1-2|many|.|TRBV28
TGTGCCAGCAGACTTGACAGTCCCGTTGGCTACACCTTC
CASRLDSPVGYTF
>TRBJ2-3|.|TRBD2|TRBV5-5
TGTGCCAGCAGCTTGAGGGCGGGGGGACTTTCTAGCACAGATACGCAGTATTTT
CASSLRAGGLSSTDTQYF
>TRBJ1-5|.|.|TRBV23-1
TGCGCCAGCAGTCAAAAATCCAATCGACAAATCCCAGGGGCCCAGCATTTT
CASSQKSNRQIPGAQHF
>TRBJ2-1|.|.|TRBV10-3
TGTGCCATCAGGCCGGCGACAGGCTTAGCCTACAATGAGCAGTTCTTC
CAIRPATGLAYNEQFF
>TRBJ2-7|few|TRBD2|TRBV30
TGTGCCTGGAGAGGCGGGAGTCTTACCTACGAGCAGTACTTC
CAWRGGSLTYEQYF
>TRBJ2-7|.|TRBD1|TRBV9
TGTGCCAGCAGCGTAGCCCCACAGGGGTTCTACGAGCAGTACTTC
CASSVAPQGFYEQYF
>TRBJ2-7|.|.|TRBV4-1
TGCGCCAGCAGCCTAGGGAGGGGGGACCCGGACTACGAGCAGTACTTC
CASSLGRGDPDYEQYF
>TRBJ1-1|.|TRBD1|TRBV11-2
TGTGCCAGCAGCATTTACAGGGGCATGAACACTGAAGCTTTCTTT
CASSIYRGMNTEAFF
>TRBJ2-3|.|TRBD2|TRBV29-1
TGCAGCGTTGGACTTGGACTAGCGGGCACAGATACGCAGTATTTT
CSVGLGLAGTDTQYF
>TRBJ1-4|once|.|TRBV7-9
TGTGCCAGCAGCGAAGCAGGACTGGGAGGGAAGAAACTGTTTTTT
CASSEAGLGGKKLFF
>TRBJ1-6|few|TRBD1|TRBV14
TGTGCCAGCAGCCTCGACAGGGCCCCCCTCCACTTT
CASSLDRAPLHF
>TRBJ1-2|.|.|TRBV27
TGTGCCAGCAAGGGGAACACGGGGGTCCGCGGCTACACCTTC
CASKGNTGVRGYTF
>TRBJ1-2|.|.|TRBV28
TGTGCCAGCAGTCTTGGACAGACTAACTATGGCTACACCTTC
CASSLGQTNYGYTF
>TRBJ2-7|.|TRBD1|TRBV2
TGTGCCAGCAGAGAGGACAGGGGGCCCTCCTACGAGCAGTACTTC
CASREDRGPSYEQYF
>TRBJ1-5|.|TRBD1|TRBV7-9
TGTGCCAGCAGCCCGTCGGACAGGGGACCGAATCAGCCCCAGCATTTT
CASSPSDRGPNQPQHF
>TRBJ1-5|.|TRBD1|TRBV18
TGTGCCAGCTCACCAGGAAGCCAGGGGGCCGGTCAGCCCCAGCATTTT
CASSPGSQGAGQPQHF
>TRBJ2-5|.|.|TRBV7-6
TGTGCCAGCAGCTTAGATCAGGGGTTCCAGACCCAGTACTTC
CASSLDQGFQTQYF
>TRBJ2-1|.|.|TRBV7-8
TGTGCCAGCAGCGACAAGCCGAGTCAGTACAATGAGCAGTTCTTC
CASSDKPSQYNEQFF
>TRBJ2-5|.|.|TRBV4-1
TGCGCCAGCAGCCAAGATCTGGCCGAAGAGACCCAGTACTTC
CASSQDLAEETQYF
>TRBJ1-1|.|TRBD1|TRBV9
TGTGCCAGCAGCGCCGGGACAGGGGTTACTGAAGCTTTCTTT
CASSAGTGVTEAFF
>TRBJ2-7|.|TRBD1|TRBV19
TGTGCCAGTAGCGTCCGGGACAGGGGCCCCTACGAGCAGTACTTC
CASSVRDRGPYEQYF
>TRBJ2-2|once|TRBD2|TRBV5-4
TGTGCCAGCAGCTTGGGGCCGGGACTAGCGGGAAGGAACACCGGGGAGCTGTTTTTT
CASSLGPGLAGRNTGELFF
>TRBJ1-2|few|.|TRBV7-2
TGTGCCAGCAGCCAAGTGGAGGGTGGCCCTTATGGCTACACCTTC
CASSQVEGGPYGYTF
>TRBJ1-6|few|.|TRBV3-1/TRBV3-2
TGTGCCAGCAGCCACGGCGGGGCGCCCCTCCACTTT
CASSHGGAPLHF
>TRBJ2-1|.|.|TRBV5-4
TGTGCCAGCAGCTTGAAGGGGAATGAGCAGTTCTTC
CASSLKGNEQFF
>TRBJ2-1|.|TRBD2|TRBV9
TGTGCCAGCAGCTTGACTAGCGGGAGGGTCGCCTACAATGAGCAGTTCTTC
CASSLTSGRVAYNEQFF
>TRBJ2-1|.|.|TRBV15
TGTGCCACCAGCAGAGACAGGGGGGCCTACAATGAGCAGTTCTTC
CATSRDRGAYNEQFF
>TRBJ1-6|.|.|TRBV28
TGTGCCAGCAGTTTATCCTTGGGAGCCACCCTCCACTTT
CASSLSLGATLHF
>TRBJ2-7|.|.|TRBV28
TGTGCCAGCAGTTTACCAGAAGCGGTGTCCTACGAGCAGTACTTC
CASSLPEAVSYEQYF
>TRBJ1-2|.|.|TRBV6-2/TRBV6-3
TGTGCCAGCAGCCCTACTAGGCCGGGAAACTATGGCTACACCTTC
CASSPTRPGNYGYTF
>TRBJ1-4|.|.|TRBV27
TGTGCCAGCAGTTTTCTGCGAGATAATGAAAAACTGTTTTTT
CASSFLRDNEKLFF